This T cell receptor (beta chain) was sequenced for a study of T cell responses to AZD1222 COVID-19 vaccine (dated by TCRdb to the early 2020s). A note on the overall study: TCR sequencing covered roughly 230 trial participants: some 210 given two doses of AZD1222 and 26 given two doses of MenACWY control vaccine. Enrollment into the trials was organized by age into subgroups of 18-55, 56-69 and 70-plus years, and those subgroups contained roughly 150, 30 and 60 TCR-sequenced participants, respectively.

The CDR3, from cysteine to phenylalanine, totals 15 residues. The DNA shown is the 45-base CDR3, in frame from base 1. CDR1 and CDR2, per the germline V gene (reference sequence), are SGHNT and YYREEE. V is trimmed back by 2 bases and J by 4 bases, and the junction contains 4 bases that no gene match accounts for. Results the study describes overall, beyond this receptor: Because no samples from the day 14 peak response were available, repertoires could be characterized only after the peak T cell response. Spike-specific TCR breadth and depth rose significantly after two AZD1222 doses compared with day 0 and with MenACWY recipients. The vaccine-associated CD4 TCRs covered the entire spike protein, and the dominant responses fell in regions 160-218 and 743-854. Nearly half of unique spike-specific TCRs reportedly recognized epitopes outside regions mutated in the B.1.351 and B.1.1.7 variants. The 56-69-year group was small, and its depth increase did not reach significance, likely because of low power. Only five to seven AZD1222 recipients were SARS-CoV-2 seropositive at baseline, limiting conclusions about previously exposed vaccinees. Most participants were white British and females outnumbered males, and the authors suggested that clonal diversity may have been underestimated.

Details on this clone: Which antigen it targets is not known. Base qualities are not provided; no much larger clone lies one nucleotide away.

The CDR3 regions of human TCRbeta chains were analyzed by immunosequencing. On the authors' methods: TCRs in the repertoires were matched against a reference library of SARS-CoV-2-specific TCRs that had been generated with the MIRA antigen-specificity platform. Breadth meant the fraction of unique TCRs that were SARS-CoV-2-associated, whereas depth meant the fraction of total T cells that were SARS-CoV-2-associated. Using the MIRA data, each spike-specific TCR was mapped to the spike region that the TCR reacts to and placed in a CD4 or CD8 class. Log10-transformed breadth and depth values were compared by one-way ANOVA with Sidak's multiple comparisons tests. Not all clones reach the TCRdb copy of this immuneACCESS table, which keeps in-frame sequences only. Checked studies attribute under half of the gap to unresolved V genes and leave the rest unexplained. Clone size and the V and J calls come from that table; the DNA yielded D and trimming. For this sample there are tens of thousands of clones; around 85% appear just once. The ten largest make up roughly 25% of the sample.

Sample time point, as interpreted from the label and publication: about 28 days (+/-7) after the second vaccine dose. Because spike-specific TCR depth and breadth did not differ between the two schedules, AZD1222 recipients who got a second dose at roughly 4 weeks were pooled with those who got a second dose at roughly 12 weeks. Vaccinee samples were obtained from the UK trials COV001 and COV002, which included a single-blind randomized controlled phase 2/3 trial of AZD1222 (ChAdOx1 nCoV-19) in healthy adults. For TCRbeta chain sequencing, PBMC samples from trial participants were taken at day 0 and at day 28 after the second dose.

This receptor was identified in an adult who received the AZD1222 COVID-19 vaccine. The sequences come from peripheral blood, collected 28 days after the second AZD1222 dose. The chain is encoded by TRBV5-4 joined to TRBJ1-4; TRBD1 matches 8 bases in the middle. The nucleotide sequence is TGTGCCAGCAGCTTTAACAGGGGGATTAATGAAAAACTGTTTTTT. The encoded protein is CASSFNRGINEKLFF.